Listed below are T cell receptor beta chains from one sample, sequenced in a study of PD-L1 blockade in urothelial cancer. The table came from immunoSEQ multiplex PCR; TCRdb's copy has only in-frame clones and leaves some out. The sample lists more than 55,000 clones; roughly 81% were seen once. The input for sequencing was PBMCs, taken around atezolizumab (anti-PD-L1) treatment. The receptors were sampled from an older man with urothelial cancer. CDR3s include the opening cysteine and the closing phenylalanine or tryptophan. A D gene is named only where the DNA matches it firmly. Expanded clones get a size class; other rows say once, few or many, or leave the size out.

size: few
J: TRBJ2-1
V: TRBV7-9
D: .
DNA: TGTGCCAGCAGCTTAGATGGCTTCTCATCGCAGTTCTTC
CDR3: CASSLDGFSSQFF

size: .
J: TRBJ2-5
V: TRBV5-1
D: .
DNA: TGCGCCAGCAGCTTGAATCCAGGCGTCGGCGAGACCCAGTACTTC
CDR3: CASSLNPGVGETQYF

size: .
J: TRBJ2-3
V: TRBV6-5
D: .
DNA: TGTGCCAGCACCACCCGGTATAGCACAGATACGCAGTATTTT
CDR3: CASTTRYSTDTQYF

size: .
J: TRBJ1-6
V: TRBV27
D: TRBD1
DNA: TGTGCCAGCAGTTTACAGGACAGGGGTAATTCACCCCTCCACTTT
CDR3: CASSLQDRGNSPLHF

size: .
J: TRBJ2-1
V: TRBV9
D: .
DNA: TGTGCCAGCAGCGTAGATGGACAACCTATGGAGCAGTTCTTC
CDR3: CASSVDGQPMEQFF

size: .
J: TRBJ1-1
V: TRBV7-2
D: .
DNA: TGTGCCAGCAGCCCGACGACAGTCGCGAACACTGAAGCTTTCTTT
CDR3: CASSPTTVANTEAFF

size: once
J: TRBJ1-1
V: TRBV4-2
D: TRBD1
DNA: TGTGCCAGCAGCCGGGGACAGGGCAACACTGAAGCTTTCTTT
CDR3: CASSRGQGNTEAFF

size: .
J: TRBJ1-1
V: TRBV30
D: TRBD1
DNA: TGTGCCTGTAGGAGGGACAGGGGCAGGGCGGGGGCTTTCTTT
CDR3: CACRRDRGRAGAFF

size: .
J: TRBJ1-1
V: TRBV29-1
D: TRBD1
DNA: TGCAGCGTTGCAGAGGGGGCGCGTACTGAAGCTTTCTTT
CDR3: CSVAEGARTEAFF

size: .
J: TRBJ1-1
V: TRBV7-2
D: TRBD1
DNA: TGTGCCAGCAGCCGACAGGGGGCCAGGAGCACTGAAGCTTTCTTT
CDR3: CASSRQGARSTEAFF

size: .
J: TRBJ2-3
V: TRBV7-3
D: .
DNA: TGTGCCAGCAGCCCCTCGGGACTCAACACAGATACGCAGTATTTT
CDR3: CASSPSGLNTDTQYF

size: .
J: TRBJ2-7
V: TRBV5-1
D: .
DNA: TGCGCCAGCAGCTACGGACTCGACTACGAGCAGTACTTC
CDR3: CASSYGLDYEQYF

size: .
J: TRBJ2-1
V: TRBV11-2
D: .
DNA: TGTGCCAGCAGCCTTAGCGGAGCCTACAATGAGCAGTTCTTC
CDR3: CASSLSGAYNEQFF

size: .
J: TRBJ1-2
V: TRBV10-3
D: .
DNA: TGTGCCATCAGTGAGGCGGGAAACTATGGCTACACCTTC
CDR3: CAISEAGNYGYTF

size: .
J: TRBJ2-7
V: TRBV11-2
D: TRBD1
DNA: TGTGCCAGCAGCGTCGACAGGGGAGAAGGGTACTACGAGCAGTACTTC
CDR3: CASSVDRGEGYYEQYF

size: .
J: TRBJ1-5
V: TRBV2
D: TRBD1
DNA: TGTGCCAGCACCAGACAGGGAAGCGCTGAGCCCCAGCATTTT
CDR3: CASTRQGSAEPQHF

size: .
J: TRBJ1-2
V: TRBV5-4
D: .
DNA: TGTGCCAGCAGCTTGGCCCTTGACAGCTCTCGAGAGAATGGCTACACCTTC
CDR3: CASSLALDSSRENGYTF

size: .
J: TRBJ2-5
V: TRBV9
D: TRBD2
DNA: TGTGCCAGCAGCCCAGGACTAGCGGGAGAGACCCAGTACTTC
CDR3: CASSPGLAGETQYF

size: .
J: TRBJ1-2
V: TRBV5-6
D: .
DNA: TGTGCCAGCAGCCGCGGGGGGGGCTATGGCTACACCTTC
CDR3: CASSRGGGYGYTF

size: .
J: TRBJ2-2
V: TRBV7-9
D: TRBD2
DNA: TGTGCCAGCAGCCCCGGCGCGGGAGACGCCGGGGAGCTGTTTTTT
CDR3: CASSPGAGDAGELFF

size: .
J: TRBJ2-3
V: TRBV11-2
D: .
DNA: TGTGCCAGCAGCCCGAGCACAGATACGCAGTATTTT
CDR3: CASSPSTDTQYF

size: .
J: TRBJ1-4
V: TRBV5-5
D: .
DNA: TGTGCCAGCAACCTGGGAGAAGTTAATGAAAAACTGTTTTTT
CDR3: CASNLGEVNEKLFF

size: few
J: TRBJ2-7
V: TRBV2
D: .
DNA: TGTGCCAGCGGAGAAGGCGCACTCGGGTACGAGCAGTACTTC
CDR3: CASGEGALGYEQYF

size: .
J: TRBJ2-5
V: TRBV6-1
D: TRBD2
DNA: TGTGCCAGCAGTGATCAGCCTAGCGGGGGGGCCGGGGAGACCCAGTACTTC
CDR3: CASSDQPSGGAGETQYF

size: .
J: TRBJ1-2
V: TRBV4-2
D: TRBD1
DNA: TGTGCCAGCAGCCAAGGAACAGGGGCTTCTTCGATCGGCTACACCTTC
CDR3: CASSQGTGASSIGYTF

size: .
J: TRBJ2-2
V: TRBV7-9
D: .
DNA: TGTGCCAGCAGCTTCGGGCCCCCCGGGGACACCGGGGAGCTGTTTTTT
CDR3: CASSFGPPGDTGELFF

size: .
J: TRBJ2-5
V: TRBV5-1
D: .
DNA: TGCGCCAGCAGCTTGGGGCCTGGCGAGACCCAGTACTTC
CDR3: CASSLGPGETQYF

size: .
J: TRBJ2-2
V: TRBV5-1
D: TRBD2
DNA: TGCGCCAGCAGCCCGGGGGGGTTGGCGACCGGGGAGCTGTTTTTT
CDR3: CASSPGGLATGELFF

size: .
J: TRBJ2-1
V: TRBV7-3
D: TRBD2
DNA: TGTGCCAGCAGCTCACCCGGGACTAGCGGACTCAATGAGCAGTTCTTC
CDR3: CASSSPGTSGLNEQFF

size: .
J: TRBJ2-3
V: TRBV5-1
D: .
DNA: TGCGCCAGCAGCTTGGGGTCGGACAGTAGCACAGATACGCAGTATTTT
CDR3: CASSLGSDSSTDTQYF

size: .
J: TRBJ2-3
V: TRBV10-2
D: TRBD2
DNA: TGCGCCAGCAGTGTCCAGGAGGGGCGGGGGGGCCGAGCAGATACGCAGTATTTT
CDR3: CASSVQEGRGGRADTQYF

size: .
J: TRBJ2-5
V: TRBV7-6
D: TRBD2
DNA: TGTGCCAGCAGCTTAGCATTAGCGGGGGAGACCCAGTACTTC
CDR3: CASSLALAGETQYF

size: .
J: TRBJ1-2
V: TRBV9
D: TRBD1
DNA: TGTGCCAGCAGCGCCGGACAGGCCGTCTATGGCTACACCTTC
CDR3: CASSAGQAVYGYTF

size: .
J: TRBJ1-2
V: TRBV27
D: TRBD1
DNA: TGTGCCAGCAGTTCGCCGGGACAGGGGGCCTATGGCTACACCTTC
CDR3: CASSSPGQGAYGYTF

size: once
J: TRBJ1-4
V: TRBV30
D: TRBD1
DNA: TGTGCCTGGAGGGCTCACAGGGGTACTAATGAAAAACTGTTTTTT
CDR3: CAWRAHRGTNEKLFF

size: .
J: TRBJ1-5
V: TRBV19
D: .
DNA: TGTGCCAGTAGTCCCCCCCAGGGAAGAAGTCAGCCCCAGCATTTT
CDR3: CASSPPQGRSQPQHF

size: .
J: TRBJ2-1
V: TRBV5-1
D: .
DNA: TGCGCCAGCAGCTTGTACACGGAGCCCTACAATGAGCAGTTCTTC
CDR3: CASSLYTEPYNEQFF

size: .
J: TRBJ2-7
V: TRBV29-1
D: .
DNA: TGCAGCGTTGGACCGAGACAGGGAGGCGAGCAGTACTTC
CDR3: CSVGPRQGGEQYF

size: .
J: TRBJ1-1
V: TRBV9
D: .
DNA: TGTGCCAGCAGCGTAGATTTGCAGGGCACTGAAGCTTTCTTT
CDR3: CASSVDLQGTEAFF

size: .
J: TRBJ2-7
V: TRBV5-1
D: TRBD1
DNA: TGCGCCAGCAGCTTGGACCGGGACAGGGGGTCCCCCTACGAGCAGTACTTC
CDR3: CASSLDRDRGSPYEQYF

size: .
J: TRBJ2-3
V: TRBV9
D: .
DNA: TGTGCCAGCAGCGTACTCCCCGGGGGGCGGGCAGATACGCAGTATTTT
CDR3: CASSVLPGGRADTQYF

size: .
J: TRBJ2-6
V: TRBV6-5
D: TRBD2
DNA: TGTGCCAGCAGTTACCCGGGGGGGGCCGGGGCCAACGTCCTGACTTTC
CDR3: CASSYPGGAGANVLTF

size: .
J: TRBJ1-3
V: TRBV30
D: TRBD1
DNA: TGTGCCTGGAGTCCTCAGGGACAGAGAAACACCATATATTTT
CDR3: CAWSPQGQRNTIYF

size: once
J: TRBJ2-3
V: TRBV5-6
D: .
DNA: TGTGCCAGCACCAACTCTCAAGACAGCTTAAACACAGATACGCAGTATTTT
CDR3: CASTNSQDSLNTDTQYF

size: .
J: TRBJ1-1
V: TRBV6-1
D: .
DNA: TGTGCCAGCAGTGGAGAACAGGGAAACACTGAAGCTTTCTTT
CDR3: CASSGEQGNTEAFF

size: .
J: TRBJ2-3
V: TRBV7-3
D: TRBD2
DNA: TGTGCCAGCAGCTTAACTAGCGGGGGGGCAACAGATACGCAGTATTTT
CDR3: CASSLTSGGATDTQYF

size: .
J: TRBJ1-5
V: TRBV10-2
D: TRBD1
DNA: TGCGCCAGCAGACAGGGGGCAGGACAGCCCCAGCATTTT
CDR3: CASRQGAGQPQHF

size: .
J: TRBJ2-7
V: TRBV27
D: TRBD1
DNA: TGTGCCAGCAGCCTTTCTGGGACAGGGGTCTACGAGCAGTACTTC
CDR3: CASSLSGTGVYEQYF

size: .
J: TRBJ2-1
V: TRBV7-2
D: .
DNA: TGTGCCAGCAGCTTTCTAGGTTCCTACAATGAGCAGTTCTTC
CDR3: CASSFLGSYNEQFF

size: .
J: TRBJ1-1
V: TRBV19
D: .
DNA: TGTGCCAGTAGTACCGGAGGGAAGGAAACTGAAGCTTTCTTT
CDR3: CASSTGGKETEAFF

size: .
J: TRBJ1-2
V: TRBV5-6
D: TRBD1
DNA: TGTGCCAGCAGCCCTATACAGGGGGACTATGGCTACACCTTC
CDR3: CASSPIQGDYGYTF

size: .
J: TRBJ2-5
V: TRBV29-1
D: .
DNA: TGCAGCGTTGAAGCTGTGGGGGGGACCCAGTACTTC
CDR3: CSVEAVGGTQYF

size: .
J: TRBJ1-1
V: TRBV7-2
D: .
DNA: TGTGCCAGCAGCTTATCCGTGGCCACTGAAGCTTTCTTT
CDR3: CASSLSVATEAFF

size: .
J: TRBJ1-3
V: TRBV27
D: .
DNA: TGTGCCAGCAGGACTTACTCTGGAAACACCATATATTTT
CDR3: CASRTYSGNTIYF

size: once
J: TRBJ1-5
V: TRBV19
D: .
DNA: TGTGCCAGTAGCTTCTTCGGATTTCGAGAGGGAAATCAGCCCCAGCATTTT
CDR3: CASSFFGFREGNQPQHF